The rows below give T cell receptor beta chains drawn from one sample of a study of T-cell reconstitution after alpha-beta-depleted transplantation in children. Via MiXCR, TCRdb re-called the PCR reads, giving one row per CDR3 protein. The sample consists of 200,000 to 250,000 distinct CDR3 sequences, roughly 7% of them appearing once. Here the sequenced sample was PBMCs, taken before TCRalphabeta/CD19-depleted stem cell transplant. The origin of the receptors is a boy between 2 and 10 years old with acute lymphoblastic leukemia, due to receive a stem cell transplant. Each CDR3 is given without its conserved first and last residue.

v_gene: TRBV20-1; CDR3aa: SARVGGARGSVYSNQPQH
v_gene: TRBV5-6; CDR3aa: ASSFRTSGTSQEQF
v_gene: TRBV29-1; CDR3aa: SVDRASYNEQF
v_gene: TRBV28; CDR3aa: ASNANYEQY
v_gene: TRBV7-9; CDR3aa: ASSLEGRNEQF
v_gene: TRBV27; CDR3aa: ASSLFPSYEQY
v_gene: TRBV20-1; CDR3aa: RTTTYGTEAF
v_gene: TRBV10-3; CDR3aa: AIGFGIQETQY
v_gene: TRBV2; CDR3aa: ASRDRSSGNTIY
v_gene: TRBV5-1; CDR3aa: ASSFGTGGDQPQH
v_gene: TRBV5-1; CDR3aa: ASSPVGGNTIY
v_gene: TRBV5-6; CDR3aa: ASSFLAGGGRFFPSVYEQY
v_gene: TRBV3-1; CDR3aa: ASSQGAGGPENEQF
v_gene: TRBV5-1; CDR3aa: ASSVDGSYNTGELF
v_gene: TRBV7-9; CDR3aa: ASSFSEGVYNEQF
v_gene: TRBV7-9; CDR3aa: ASSPPEGEGFNEKLF
v_gene: TRBV20-1; CDR3aa: SASIARVRETQY
v_gene: TRBV5-1; CDR3aa: ASSDGVDNSPLH
v_gene: TRBV20-1; CDR3aa: SAGTAWDGDGYT
v_gene: TRBV5-1; CDR3aa: ASSRQGQRNYGYT
v_gene: TRBV29-1; CDR3aa: SVKSTEPQETQY
v_gene: TRBV28; CDR3aa: ASSLSWTDPTYEQY
v_gene: TRBV7-9; CDR3aa: ASSPTGEFWETQY
v_gene: TRBV7-9; CDR3aa: ASSYQPQVVDTQY
v_gene: TRBV28; CDR3aa: ASSQSNRGYEQY
v_gene: TRBV11-3; CDR3aa: ASSYREAGELF
v_gene: TRBV3-1; CDR3aa: ASSQERSSYNEQF